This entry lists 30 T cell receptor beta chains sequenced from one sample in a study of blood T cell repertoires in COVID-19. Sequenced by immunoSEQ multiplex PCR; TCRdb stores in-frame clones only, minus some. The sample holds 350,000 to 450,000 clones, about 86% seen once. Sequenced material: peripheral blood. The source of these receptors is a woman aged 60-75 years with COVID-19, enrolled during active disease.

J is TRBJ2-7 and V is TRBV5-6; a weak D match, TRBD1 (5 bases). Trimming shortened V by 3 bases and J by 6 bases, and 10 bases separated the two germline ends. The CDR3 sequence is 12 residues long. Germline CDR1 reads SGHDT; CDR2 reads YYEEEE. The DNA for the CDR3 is TGTGCCAGCAGCTGGGGCCGGGCCGAGCAGTACTTC. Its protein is CASSWGRAEQYF.

In DNA, the CDR3 is TGTGCCAGCAGGCAACAGCCGAACACTGAAGCTTTCTTT. It yields the protein CASRQQPNTEAFF. The chain is built from TRBV2 and TRBJ1-1; D is unclear. Per germline, CDR1 SNHLY and CDR2 FYNNEI. Trimming stripped 6 bases from V and 1 base from J, with 9 bases between. This CDR3 has 13 residues. Looking up the rest from reference TRBV2 and TRBJ1-1 gives the full variable domain: EPEVTQTPSHQVTQMGQEVILRCVPISNHLYFYWYRQILGQKVEFLVSFYNNEISEKSEIFDDQFSVERPDGSNFTLKIRSTKLEDSAMYFCASRQQPNTEAFFGQGTRLTVV.

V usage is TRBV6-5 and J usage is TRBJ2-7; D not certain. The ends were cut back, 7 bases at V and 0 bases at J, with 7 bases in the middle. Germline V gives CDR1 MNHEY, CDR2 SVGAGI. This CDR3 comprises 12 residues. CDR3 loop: CASNPSSYEQYF. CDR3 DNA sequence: TGTGCCAGCAACCCGAGCTCCTACGAGCAGTACTTC.

The CDR3 reads CASSSGGGWEDTEAFF. CDR3 nucleotides: TGTGCCAGCAGCTCTGGGGGGGGCTGGGAAGACACTGAAGCTTTCTTT. The chain employs TRBV5-4 and TRBJ1-1; D might be TRBD1 (6 bases). V lost 3 bases to trimming and J lost 3 bases, with 18 bases between them. Germline-derived CDR1 and CDR2 are SGHNT and YYREEE (reference sequence). This CDR3 has 16 residues.

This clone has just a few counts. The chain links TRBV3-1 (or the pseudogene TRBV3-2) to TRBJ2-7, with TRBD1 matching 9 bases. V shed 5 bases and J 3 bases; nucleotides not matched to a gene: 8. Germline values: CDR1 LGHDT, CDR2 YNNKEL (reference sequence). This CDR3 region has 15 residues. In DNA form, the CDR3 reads TGTGCCAGCAGCAATCGGGACAGGGTCGGCTACGAGCAGTACTTC. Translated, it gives CASSNRDRVGYEQYF.

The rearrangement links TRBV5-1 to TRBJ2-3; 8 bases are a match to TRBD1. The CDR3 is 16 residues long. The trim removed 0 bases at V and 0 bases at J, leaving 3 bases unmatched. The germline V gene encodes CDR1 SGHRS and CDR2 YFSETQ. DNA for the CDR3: TGCGCCAGCAGCTTGGGGACAGGGTGGAGCACAGATACGCAGTATTTT. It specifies CASSLGTGWSTDTQYF.

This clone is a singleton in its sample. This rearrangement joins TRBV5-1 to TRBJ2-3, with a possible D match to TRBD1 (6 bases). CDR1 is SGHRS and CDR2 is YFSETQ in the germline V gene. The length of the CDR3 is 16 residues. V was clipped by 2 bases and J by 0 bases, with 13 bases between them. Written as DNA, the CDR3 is TGCGCCAGCAGCTTCTTTACAGGGCCTAGCACAGATACGCAGTATTTT. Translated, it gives CASSFFTGPSTDTQYF.

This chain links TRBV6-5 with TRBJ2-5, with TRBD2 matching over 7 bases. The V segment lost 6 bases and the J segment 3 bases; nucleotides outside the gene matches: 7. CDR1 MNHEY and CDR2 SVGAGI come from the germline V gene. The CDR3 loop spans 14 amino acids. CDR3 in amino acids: CASSSRRGKETQYF. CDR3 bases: TGTGCCAGCAGCTCAAGGCGGGGGAAAGAGACCCAGTACTTC.

CDR3 in amino acids: CASSPPSQAATNEKLFF. Written as DNA, the CDR3 is TGTGCCAGCTCACCACCGAGCCAGGCAGCAACTAATGAAAAACTGTTTTTT. The rearrangement links TRBV18 to TRBJ1-4; D not resolved. This CDR3 has 17 amino acids. Germline lookup yields CDR1 KGHSH and CDR2 LQKENI. Trimming cost V 0 bases and J 0 bases, with 11 bases left between them.

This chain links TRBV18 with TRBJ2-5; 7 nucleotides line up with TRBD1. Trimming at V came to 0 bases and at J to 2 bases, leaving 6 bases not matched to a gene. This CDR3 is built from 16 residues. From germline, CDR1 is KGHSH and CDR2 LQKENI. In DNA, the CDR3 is TGTGCCAGCTCACCACCGACCTTCAGGGGGCAAGAGACCCAGTACTTC. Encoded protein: CASSPPTFRGQETQYF.

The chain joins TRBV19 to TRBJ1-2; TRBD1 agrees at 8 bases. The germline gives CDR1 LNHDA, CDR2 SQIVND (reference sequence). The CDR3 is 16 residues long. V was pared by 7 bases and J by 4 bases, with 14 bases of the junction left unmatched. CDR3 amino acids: CASIRSLGQATYGYTF. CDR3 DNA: TGTGCCAGTATCCGGAGCTTGGGACAGGCGACCTATGGCTACACCTTC.

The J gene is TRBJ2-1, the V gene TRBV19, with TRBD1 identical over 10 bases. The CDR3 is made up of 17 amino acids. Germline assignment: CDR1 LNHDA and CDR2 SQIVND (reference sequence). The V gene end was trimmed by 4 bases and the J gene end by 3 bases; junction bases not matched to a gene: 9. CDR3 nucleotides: TGTGCCAGTAGTACAATACCGGGACAGGGGATCTACAATGAGCAGTTCTTC. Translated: CASSTIPGQGIYNEQFF.

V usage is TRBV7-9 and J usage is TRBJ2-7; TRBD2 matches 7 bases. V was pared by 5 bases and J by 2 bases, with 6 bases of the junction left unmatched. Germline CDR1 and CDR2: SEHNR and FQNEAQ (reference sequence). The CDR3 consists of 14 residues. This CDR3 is CASSPGLGTYEQYF. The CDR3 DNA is TGTGCCAGCAGCCCCGGACTAGGGACCTACGAGCAGTACTTC.

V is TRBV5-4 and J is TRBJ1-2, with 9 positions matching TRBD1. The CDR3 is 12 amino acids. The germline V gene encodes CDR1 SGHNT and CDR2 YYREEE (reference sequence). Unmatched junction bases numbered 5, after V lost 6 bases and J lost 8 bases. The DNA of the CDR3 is TGTGCCAGCACCGGGACAGGGCAGGGCTACACCTTC. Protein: CASTGTGQGYTF.

This chain's CDR3 is CASSHRGFTGETQYF. In DNA form, the CDR3 reads TGTGCCAGCAGTCACAGGGGGTTTACGGGCGAGACCCAGTACTTC. This chain uses TRBV6-2 or TRBV6-3 with TRBJ2-5, with 8 bases fitting TRBD1. V was clipped by 5 bases and J by 5 bases; unmatched bases: 10. This CDR3 is built from 15 residues. The V gene's germline CDR1 is MNHEY and CDR2 SVGEGT.

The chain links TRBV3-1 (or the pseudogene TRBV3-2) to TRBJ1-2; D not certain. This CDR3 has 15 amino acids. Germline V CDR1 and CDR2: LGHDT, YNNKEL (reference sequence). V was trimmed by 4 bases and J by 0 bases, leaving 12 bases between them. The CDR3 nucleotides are TGTGCCAGCAGCCCCAGAGGCCGTTCTAACTATGGCTACACCTTC. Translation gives CASSPRGRSNYGYTF.

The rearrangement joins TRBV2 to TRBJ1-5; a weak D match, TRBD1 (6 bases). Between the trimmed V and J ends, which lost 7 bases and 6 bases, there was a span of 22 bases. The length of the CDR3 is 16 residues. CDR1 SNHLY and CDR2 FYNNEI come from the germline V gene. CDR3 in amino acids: CASNPRGAQDSQPQHF. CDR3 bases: TGTGCCAGCAATCCCAGGGGCGCCCAGGATAGTCAGCCCCAGCATTTT.

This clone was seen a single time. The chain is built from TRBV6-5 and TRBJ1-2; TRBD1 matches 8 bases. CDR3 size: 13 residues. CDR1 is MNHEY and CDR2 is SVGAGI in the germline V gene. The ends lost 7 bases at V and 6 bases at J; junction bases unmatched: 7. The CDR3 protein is CASTTGVMDGYTF. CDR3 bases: TGTGCCAGCACGACAGGGGTCATGGATGGCTACACCTTC.

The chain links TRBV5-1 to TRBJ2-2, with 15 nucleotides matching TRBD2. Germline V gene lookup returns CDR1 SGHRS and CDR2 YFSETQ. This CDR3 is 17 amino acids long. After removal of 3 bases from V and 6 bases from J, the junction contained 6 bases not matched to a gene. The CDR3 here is CASSWTSGGAGSGELFF. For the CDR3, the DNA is TGCGCCAGCAGCTGGACTAGCGGGGGGGCCGGGTCCGGGGAGCTGTTTTTT. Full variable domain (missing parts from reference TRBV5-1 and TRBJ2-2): KAGVTQTPRYLIKTRGQQVTLSCSPISGHRSVSWYQQTPGQGLQFLFEYFSETQRNKGNFPGRFSGRQFSNSRSEMNVSTLELGDSALYLCASSWTSGGAGSGELFFGEGSRLTVL.

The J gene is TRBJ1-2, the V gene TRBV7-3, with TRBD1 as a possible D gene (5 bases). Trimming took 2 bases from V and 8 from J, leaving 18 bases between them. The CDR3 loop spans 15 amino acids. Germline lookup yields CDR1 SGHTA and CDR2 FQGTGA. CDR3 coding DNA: TGTGCCAGCAGCTTATCGTTGGGGCAGGCCTCCGGCTACACCTTC. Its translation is CASSLSLGQASGYTF.

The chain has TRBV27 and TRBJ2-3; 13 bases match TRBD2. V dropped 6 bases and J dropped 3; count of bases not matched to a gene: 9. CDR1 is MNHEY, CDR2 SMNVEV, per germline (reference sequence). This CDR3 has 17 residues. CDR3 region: CASSLGLAGSRTDTQYF. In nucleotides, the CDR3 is TGTGCCAGCAGCTTGGGACTAGCGGGGTCTCGTACAGATACGCAGTATTTT.

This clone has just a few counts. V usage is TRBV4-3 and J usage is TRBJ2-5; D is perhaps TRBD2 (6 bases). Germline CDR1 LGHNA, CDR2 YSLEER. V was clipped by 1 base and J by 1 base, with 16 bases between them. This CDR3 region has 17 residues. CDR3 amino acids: CASSQGYRGTAQETQYF. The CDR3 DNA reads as TGCGCCAGCAGCCAAGGCTATCGGGGGACCGCCCAAGAGACCCAGTACTTC.

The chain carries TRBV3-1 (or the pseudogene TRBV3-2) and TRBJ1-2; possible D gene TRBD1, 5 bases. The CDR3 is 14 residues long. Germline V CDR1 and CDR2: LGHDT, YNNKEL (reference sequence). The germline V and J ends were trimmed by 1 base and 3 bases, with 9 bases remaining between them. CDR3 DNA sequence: TGTGCCAGCAGCCAAGGACAGAATTACTATGGCTACACCTTC. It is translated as CASSQGQNYYGYTF.

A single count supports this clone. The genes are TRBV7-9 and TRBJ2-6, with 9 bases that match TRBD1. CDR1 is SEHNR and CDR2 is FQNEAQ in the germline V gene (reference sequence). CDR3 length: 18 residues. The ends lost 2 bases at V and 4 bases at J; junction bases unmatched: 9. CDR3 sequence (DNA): TGTGCCAGCAGCTTAATGGGACAGGGAGTTCCGGGGGCCAACGTCCTGACTTTC. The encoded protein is CASSLMGQGVPGANVLTF.

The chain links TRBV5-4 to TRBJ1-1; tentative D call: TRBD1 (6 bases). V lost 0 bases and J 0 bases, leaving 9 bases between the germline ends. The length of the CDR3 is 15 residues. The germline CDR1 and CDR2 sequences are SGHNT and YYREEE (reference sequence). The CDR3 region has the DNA TGTGCCAGCAGCTTGGCCGGGACATTGAACACTGAAGCTTTCTTT. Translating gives CASSLAGTLNTEAFF.

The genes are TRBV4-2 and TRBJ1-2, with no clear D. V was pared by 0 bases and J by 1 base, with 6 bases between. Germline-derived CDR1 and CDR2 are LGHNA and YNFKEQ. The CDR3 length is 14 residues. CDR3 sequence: CASSQDYGNYGYTF. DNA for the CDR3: TGTGCCAGCAGCCAAGATTACGGTAACTATGGCTACACCTTC.

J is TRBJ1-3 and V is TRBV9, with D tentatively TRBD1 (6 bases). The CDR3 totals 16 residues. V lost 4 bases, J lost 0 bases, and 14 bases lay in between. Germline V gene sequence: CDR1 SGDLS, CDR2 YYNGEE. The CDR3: CASSLQGSLSGNTIYF. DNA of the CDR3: TGTGCCAGCAGCTTACAGGGATCTCTCTCTGGAAACACCATATATTTT.

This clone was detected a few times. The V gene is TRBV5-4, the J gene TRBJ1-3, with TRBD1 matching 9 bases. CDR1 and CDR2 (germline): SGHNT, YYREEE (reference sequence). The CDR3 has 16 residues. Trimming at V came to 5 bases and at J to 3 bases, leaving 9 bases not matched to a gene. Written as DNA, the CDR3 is TGTGCCAGCAGTTTTACGGGACAGGGTCTTGGAAACACCATATATTTT. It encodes CASSFTGQGLGNTIYF.

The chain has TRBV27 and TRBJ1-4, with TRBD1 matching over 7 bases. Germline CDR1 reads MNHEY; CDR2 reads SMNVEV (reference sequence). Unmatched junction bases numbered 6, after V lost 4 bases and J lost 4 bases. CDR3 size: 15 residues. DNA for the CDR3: TGTGCCAGCAGTTCGACAGGGTCGTATAATGAAAAACTGTTTTTT. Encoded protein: CASSSTGSYNEKLFF.

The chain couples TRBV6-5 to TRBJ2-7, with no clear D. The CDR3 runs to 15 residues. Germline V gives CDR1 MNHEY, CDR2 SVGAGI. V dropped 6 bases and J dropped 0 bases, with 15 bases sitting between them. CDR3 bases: TGTGCCAGCAGAGGTCTGGGCGAGAGCTCCTACGAGCAGTACTTC. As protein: CASRGLGESSYEQYF.